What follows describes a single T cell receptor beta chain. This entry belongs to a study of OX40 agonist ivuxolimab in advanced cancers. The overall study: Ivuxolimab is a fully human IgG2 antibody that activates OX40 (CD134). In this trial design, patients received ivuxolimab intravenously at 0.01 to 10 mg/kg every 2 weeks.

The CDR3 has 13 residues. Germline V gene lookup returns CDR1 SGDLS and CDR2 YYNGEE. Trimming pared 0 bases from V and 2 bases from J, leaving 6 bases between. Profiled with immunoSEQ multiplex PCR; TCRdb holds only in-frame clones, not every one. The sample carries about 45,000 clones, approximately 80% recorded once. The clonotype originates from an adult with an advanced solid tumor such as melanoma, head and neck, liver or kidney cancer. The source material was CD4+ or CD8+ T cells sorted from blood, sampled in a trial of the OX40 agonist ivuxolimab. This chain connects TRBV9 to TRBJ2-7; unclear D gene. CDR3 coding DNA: TGTGCCAGCAGCGTAGTCACTCCCTACGAGCAGTACTTC. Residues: CASSVVTPYEQYF.